The rows below give T cell receptor beta chains drawn from one sample of a study of early stage breast cancer tumors. The method was immunoSEQ multiplex PCR; TCRdb's version includes in-frame clones alone and lacks a portion of them. The sample holds about 53,000 clones, 90% to 95% seen once. Sequenced material: blood. The receptors come from a person between 65 and 80 years old with breast cancer. Both conserved end residues are part of each CDR3. D genes are given only for firm matches. A clone size is listed for some rows: how often the clone was seen (once, few, many), or a class if it is expanded.

clone size	V gene	D gene	J gene	CDR3 DNA	CDR3 protein
NA	TRBV29-1	NA	TRBJ1-2	TGCAGCGTTGAAGACCCAAGGGACTGGGAATTGGGGTATGGCTACACCTTC	CSVEDPRDWELGYGYTF
NA	TRBV27	NA	TRBJ2-7	TGTGCCAGCAGTTTCGCCTACGAGCAGTACTTC	CASSFAYEQYF
once	TRBV5-1	NA	TRBJ2-3	TGCGCCAGCAGCATAAGTTCTCGCGGCACAGATACGCAGTATTTT	CASSISSRGTDTQYF
NA	TRBV7-9	TRBD2	TRBJ2-3	TGTGCCAGCAGCTTGGGGACTAGCGGGAGCACAGATACGCAGTATTTT	CASSLGTSGSTDTQYF
NA	TRBV29-1	NA	TRBJ1-1	TGCAGCGTTCTGACAGTGAACACTGAAGCTTTCTTT	CSVLTVNTEAFF
NA	TRBV5-1	NA	TRBJ1-2	TGCGCCAGCAGCTTGGGGGAGGGGGTATCGAACTATGGCTACACCTTC	CASSLGEGVSNYGYTF
NA	TRBV5-1	NA	TRBJ2-7	TGCGCCAGCAGCTTGGGGGCCCACTACGAGCAGTACTTC	CASSLGAHYEQYF
NA	TRBV6-6	TRBD1	TRBJ2-7	TGTGCCAGCATTCCCCTCGACAGGGGAGAACCCTACGAGCAGTACTTC	CASIPLDRGEPYEQYF
NA	TRBV30	NA	TRBJ2-6	TGTGCCTCGCGACTAAACGGGGGAAGCCTTGGGGCCAACGTCCTGACTTTC	CASRLNGGSLGANVLTF
NA	TRBV6-4	TRBD2	TRBJ2-3	TGTGCCAGCATCAGTGGCGGGAGTGGAGATACGCAGTATTTT	CASISGGSGDTQYF